Below, 29 T cell receptor beta chains from the same sample are listed, as sequenced in a study of cytomegalovirus exposure and HLA in healthy donors. The PCR had 60 Vbeta and 13 Jbeta primers. This table comes from immunoSEQ multiplex PCR, and its TCRdb copy is limited to in-frame clones, with some not included. The profile shows around 170,000 clones, 75% to 90% of them singletons. What was sequenced was PBMCs. The source of these receptors is a man in his forties or fifties in good health and CMV-seropositive.

This clone turned up a few times. The CDR3 sequence: CASGLVNSGQGAYTGELFF. CDR3 DNA: TGTGCTAGTGGTTTGGTAAATTCGGGACAGGGGGCCTACACCGGGGAGCTGTTTTTT. V is TRBV12-5 and J is TRBJ2-2; 12 bases fit TRBD1. CDR1 and CDR2 (germline): LGHNT, FRNRAP. With V trimmed by 0 bases and J by 3 bases, 8 bases remained unmatched. The CDR3 extends over 19 amino acids.

The genes are TRBV7-9 and TRBJ1-5; 7 bases map to TRBD1. CDR1 and CDR2 from the germline V gene are SEHNR and FQNEAQ (reference sequence). J was trimmed by 4 bases and V by 1 base; bases with no gene match: 4. The CDR3 has 15 amino acids. Written as DNA, the CDR3 is TGTGCCAGCAGCTTAGGCGACAGGGAAAATCAGCCCCAGCATTTT. Amino acids: CASSLGDRENQPQHF.

This clone was counted between two and nine times. The V call is TRBV5-6, the J call TRBJ1-2; 7 positions agree with TRBD1. The V gene's germline CDR1 is SGHDT and CDR2 YYEEEE. Trimming removed 0 bases from V and 0 bases from J; junction bases left unmatched: 5. This CDR3 has 16 amino acids. This chain's CDR3 is CASSLETGRPNYGYTF. CDR3 sequence (DNA): TGTGCCAGCAGCTTGGAGACAGGGCGACCTAACTATGGCTACACCTTC.

The table lists this clone with a few counts. The chain recombines TRBV15 with TRBJ1-2, with a weak D call TRBD1 (5 bases). The ends were cut back, 6 bases at V and 3 bases at J, with 20 bases in the middle. CDR3 size: 16 residues. Germline CDR1 LNHNV, CDR2 YYDKDF (reference sequence). The CDR3 nucleotides read TGTGCCACCAGGCTAACGACAGACCCATTTTACTATGGCTACACCTTC. Its protein product is CATRLTTDPFYYGYTF.

The rearrangement uses TRBV29-1 and TRBJ1-2; 9 bases map to TRBD1. Germline trimming cut 6 bases from V and 7 bases from J; bases unmatched to any gene: 9. Germline V gene sequence: CDR1 SQVTM, CDR2 ANQGSEA. This CDR3 comprises 13 residues. CDR3: CSVTDRGASGYTF. CDR3 DNA sequence: TGCAGCGTCACCGACAGGGGGGCAAGTGGCTACACCTTC.

The J gene is TRBJ1-4, the V gene TRBV7-2, with TRBD1 matching over 8 bases. Germline trimming cut 5 bases from V and 8 bases from J; bases unmatched to any gene: 10. The CDR3 runs 15 residues. Looked up from germline, CDR1 is SGHTA and CDR2 is FQGNSA. The CDR3 DNA is TGTGCCAGCAGCGCACTAACAGGGGGTGGGGAAAAACTGTTTTTT. It codes for CASSALTGGGEKLFF.

This chain joins TRBV5-6 and TRBJ2-3, with 8 bases that match TRBD2. Trimming cost V 4 bases and J 3 bases; bases outside gene matches: 10. Germline values: CDR1 SGHDT, CDR2 YYEEEE. The CDR3 totals 16 residues. CDR3 loop: CASSTRLVAGTDTQYF. The CDR3 bases are TGTGCCAGCAGCACTAGACTCGTAGCGGGAACAGATACGCAGTATTTT.

The chain carries TRBV6-1 and TRBJ2-2, with TRBD1 as a possible D gene (6 bases). CDR3 length: 13 amino acids. Between the trimmed V and J ends, which lost 8 bases and 4 bases, there was a span of 11 bases. Germline V gene sequence: CDR1 MNHNS, CDR2 SASEGT. The CDR3 sequence: CASARGPTGELFF. The CDR3 coding sequence is TGTGCCAGCGCCAGGGGACCCACCGGGGAGCTGTTTTTT.

The rearrangement joins TRBV11-3 to TRBJ2-7; 10 bases agree with TRBD2. The CDR3 loop spans 17 amino acids. Germline CDR1 reads SGHNT; CDR2 reads YENEEA. The ends lost 4 bases at V and 6 bases at J; junction bases unmatched: 15. The CDR3 spells CASSCPAPTSGSFEQYF. The CDR3 nucleotides read TGTGCCAGCAGCTGCCCGGCTCCGACTAGCGGGTCGTTCGAGCAGTACTTC.

This clone was counted once. V gene TRBV7-2 combines with J gene TRBJ1-2, with D possibly being TRBD1 (5 bases). Between the trimmed V and J ends, which lost 1 base and 4 bases, there was a span of 10 bases. This CDR3 spans 14 amino acids. The germline CDR1 and CDR2 sequences are SGHTA and FQGNSA. CDR3 DNA sequence: TGTGCCAGCAGCTTAGGGAGGGGTGGCTATGGCTACACCTTC. This sequence encodes CASSLGRGGYGYTF.

The rearrangement uses TRBV13 and TRBJ2-3, with 10 nucleotides matching TRBD1. Per the germline V gene, CDR1 is PRHDT and CDR2 is FYEKMQ (reference sequence). Trimming cost V 1 base and J 7 bases; bases outside gene matches: 8. CDR3 length: 16 residues. The CDR3 sequence is CASSLVPGQGRNTQYF. The CDR3, as DNA: TGTGCCAGCAGCTTAGTCCCGGGACAGGGGAGGAATACGCAGTATTTT. Supplemented by reference TRBV13 and TRBJ2-3, the full variable domain reads AAGVIQSPRHLIKEKRETATLKCYPIPRHDTVYWYQQGPGQDPQFLISFYEKMQSDKGSIPDRFSAQQFSDYHSELNMSSLELGDSALYFCASSLVPGQGRNTQYFGPGTRLTVL.

The J gene is TRBJ2-7, the V gene TRBV4-3, with 9 bases identical to TRBD1. Germline CDR1 is LGHNA and CDR2 is YSLEER. The CDR3 is made up of 14 amino acids. The J segment lost 4 bases and the V segment lost 6 bases, leaving 7 bases of the junction unmatched. The CDR3 loop is CASSTGTGWYEQYF. CDR3 DNA: TGCGCCAGCAGTACCGGGACAGGGTGGTACGAGCAGTACTTC.

V is TRBV15 and J is TRBJ2-7; TRBD1 matches 10 bases. The V gene end was trimmed by 2 bases and the J gene end by 1 base; junction bases not matched to a gene: 8. The CDR3 spans 17 residues. Germline-derived CDR1 and CDR2 are LNHNV and YYDKDF (reference sequence). CDR3 DNA: TGTGCCACCAGCAGATACCCCCGGGACAGGGGATCCTACGAGCAGTACTTC. Translated, it gives CATSRYPRDRGSYEQYF.

The chain has TRBV4-2 and TRBJ1-2; 8 nucleotides match TRBD1. The CDR3 has 18 residues. Germline V gene sequence: CDR1 LGHNA, CDR2 YNFKEQ. The ends lost 0 bases at V and 3 bases at J; junction bases unmatched: 12. The chain's CDR3 is CASSQETSGQGGYYGYTF. The CDR3 bases are TGTGCCAGCAGCCAAGAGACTTCAGGACAGGGTGGATACTATGGCTACACCTTC.

The sample holds a few counts of this clone. This chain connects TRBV5-4 to TRBJ2-3; 8 bases agree with TRBD1. Germline V gene sequence: CDR1 SGHNT, CDR2 YYREEE (reference sequence). The V gene end was trimmed by 4 bases and the J gene end by 0 bases; junction bases not matched to a gene: 16. This CDR3 has 19 residues. The CDR3 here is CASSPKDRGGGFSTDTQYF. The CDR3 DNA sequence: TGTGCCAGCAGCCCGAAAGACAGGGGTGGGGGGTTTAGCACAGATACGCAGTATTTT. The full variable domain, with the rest looked up from reference TRBV5-4 and TRBJ2-3, is ETGVTQSPTHLIKTRGQQVTLRCSSQSGHNTVSWYQQALGQGPQFIFQYYREEENGRGNFPPRFSGLQFPNYSSELNVNALELDDSALYLCASSPKDRGGGFSTDTQYFGPGTRLTVL.

J is TRBJ1-1 and V is TRBV9; 8 nucleotides line up with TRBD1. The trim removed 3 bases at V and 1 base at J, leaving 2 bases unmatched. This CDR3 is built from 14 residues. The germline gives CDR1 SGDLS, CDR2 YYNGEE. The chain's CDR3 is CASSATGENTEAFF. CDR3 coding DNA: TGTGCCAGCAGCGCGACAGGGGAGAACACTGAAGCTTTCTTT.

The gene calls are TRBV27 and TRBJ2-4; 9 nucleotides match TRBD1. The CDR3 runs 17 residues. The trim removed 2 bases at V and 4 bases at J, leaving 9 bases unmatched. Germline CDR1 is MNHEY and CDR2 is SMNVEV (reference sequence). The CDR3 protein is CASSLVFTGGRKNIQYF. As DNA, the CDR3 is TGTGCCAGCAGTTTAGTATTTACAGGGGGCCGAAAAAACATTCAGTACTTC.

This CDR3 reads CASSLGSEYNEQFF. In DNA form, the CDR3 reads TGTGCCAGCAGCTTAGGATCCGAGTACAATGAGCAGTTCTTC. The chain is built from TRBV7-2 and TRBJ2-1; D ambiguous. The V gene lost 1 base and the J gene lost 4 bases, with 8 bases spanning the gap. Germline V gives CDR1 SGHTA, CDR2 FQGNSA. This CDR3 has 14 residues.

The chain joins TRBV19 to TRBJ1-5, with D unresolved. Germline V lookup: CDR1 LNHDA, CDR2 SQIVND (reference sequence). The ends were cut back, 3 bases at V and 7 bases at J, with 10 bases in the middle. The CDR3 is 13 amino acids. The CDR3 DNA reads TGTGCCAGTAGTATTCCAGGCTTACAGCCCCAGCATTTT. Protein sequence: CASSIPGLQPQHF.

V gene TRBV11-2 combines with J gene TRBJ1-2; TRBD1 matches at 9 bases. The CDR3 spans 13 residues. Germline CDR1 and CDR2: SGHAT and FQNNGV. The V gene end was trimmed by 4 bases and the J gene end by 6 bases; junction bases not matched to a gene: 3. Here the CDR3 DNA reads TGTGCCAGCAGCTCCGGGACAGGGCATGGCTACACCTTC. This codes for CASSSGTGHGYTF.

The V call is TRBV5-6, the J call TRBJ2-7; the D is unclear. The CDR3 sequence is 15 residues long. V lost 6 bases and J lost 0, with 16 bases in between. Germline CDR1 SGHDT, CDR2 YYEEEE. CDR3 amino acids: CASTVGSRSSYEQYF. CDR3 DNA: TGTGCCAGCACAGTTGGGTCGAGGAGCTCCTACGAGCAGTACTTC.

The chain has TRBV19 and TRBJ1-2, with a possible D match to TRBD1 (6 bases). With 2 bases removed from V and 2 bases from J, the gap between germline ends came to 9 bases. The CDR3 has 14 residues. Germline V CDR1 and CDR2: LNHDA, SQIVND (reference sequence). The CDR3 DNA sequence: TGTGCCAGTAGTATAACAGGGTACAACTATGGCTACACCTTC. Residues: CASSITGYNYGYTF.

This chain joins TRBV11-2 and TRBJ2-7; D perhaps matches TRBD1 (5 bases). Germline values: CDR1 SGHAT, CDR2 FQNNGV. The V end was cut by 0 bases, the J end by 3 bases, with 9 bases between. The CDR3 length is 14 residues. CDR3 DNA: TGTGCCAGCAGCTTAGATGGCAGGGACTACGAGCAGTACTTC. As protein: CASSLDGRDYEQYF.

The chain employs TRBV6-5 and TRBJ2-3, with 8 bases lining up with TRBD1. The CDR3 sequence is 15 residues long. V lost 8 bases to trimming and J lost 7 bases; unmatched junction nucleotides: 14. Looked up from germline, CDR1 is MNHEY and CDR2 is SVGAGI. In DNA form, the CDR3 reads TGTGCCAGCGGACAGAGAACCCGGACAGGGAATACGCAGTATTTT. Its translation: CASGQRTRTGNTQYF.

J is TRBJ1-4 and V is TRBV5-6; TRBD1 matches 9 bases. Germline V gene data show CDR1 as SGHDT and CDR2 as YYEEEE. CDR3 length: 14 residues. V lost 4 bases and J lost 4; bases outside the gene matches: 2. The CDR3 DNA follows: TGTGCCAGCAGCCGACAGGGGGTTAATGAAAAACTGTTTTTT. This codes for CASSRQGVNEKLFF.

The chain combines TRBV11-1 with TRBJ2-1, with 12 nucleotides matching TRBD2. CDR3 length: 16 residues. The germline CDR1 and CDR2 sequences are SGHAT and FQDESV (reference sequence). V shed 5 bases and J 4 bases; nucleotides not matched to a gene: 6. CDR3 in amino acids: CASSHTSGGIYNEQFF. The DNA of the CDR3 is TGTGCCAGCAGCCACACTAGCGGGGGGATTTACAATGAGCAGTTCTTC.

This CDR3 reads CASSWGTEETQYF. CDR3 bases: TGTGCCAGCAGTTGGGGGACAGAAGAGACCCAGTACTTC. This chain joins TRBV27 and TRBJ2-5; 7 bases are shared with TRBD1. CDR3 length: 13 amino acids. V was clipped by 4 bases and J by 3 bases; unmatched bases: 2. Germline V gives CDR1 MNHEY, CDR2 SMNVEV (reference sequence).

CDR3 coding DNA: TGTGCCAGCTCACCCCGGACTAGCGGGGGTAGGGAGACCCAGTACTTC. Its translation: CASSPRTSGGRETQYF. The J gene is TRBJ2-5, the V gene TRBV18, with TRBD2 matching over 13 bases. Germline loops: CDR1 KGHSH, CDR2 LQKENI. With 3 bases clipped from V and 5 bases from J, the junction kept 6 bases outside the gene matches. This CDR3 region has 16 residues. The complete variable domain, with remaining parts taken from reference TRBV18 and TRBJ2-5, reads NAGVMQNPRHLVRRRGQEARLRCSPMKGHSHVYWYRQLPEEGLKFMVYLQKENIIDESGMPKERFSAEFPKEGPSILRIQQVVRGDSAAYFCASSPRTSGGRETQYFGPGTRLLVL.

CDR3 in DNA: TGTGCCAGCCTCGGACAGGGGGCGCGCAGTGAGCAGTTCTTC. It is translated as CASLGQGARSEQFF. V usage is TRBV5-4 and J usage is TRBJ2-1, with 11 bases identical to TRBD1. This CDR3 is 14 amino acids long. With 7 bases clipped from V and 9 bases from J, the junction kept 9 bases outside the gene matches. CDR1 is SGHNT and CDR2 is YYREEE in the germline V gene (reference sequence).